Here is one TCR beta chain with its context. Its target is unknown. The sample comes from a study of Graves' ophthalmopathy and Graves' hyperthyroidism. Study-wide results and caveats: Sensitivity of approximately 88% and specificity of around 80% were achieved when a 13-signature model separated ophthalmopathy from stable hyperthyroidism. Blood repertoires reportedly contained most expanded thyroid clonotypes above 0.001 frequency.

The germline V gene has CDR1 MNHEY and CDR2 SMNVEV (reference sequence). V was clipped by 6 bases and J by 2 bases, with 16 bases between them. This CDR3 region has 15 residues. The sequenced template was RNA, covering the TCR beta CDR3 region. First-round RT-PCR used HTBI primers; second-round multiplex PCR followed. TCRdb analysed the multiplex PCR reads with MiXCR anew, one entry per CDR3 protein. The sample contains over 450,000 distinct CDR3 sequences, about 15% of which appear only once. The rearrangement links TRBV27 to TRBJ2-5; D tentatively fits TRBD1 or TRBD2 (5 bases each). The sequence was obtained from a woman younger than 45 with Graves' ophthalmopathy. Source material: blood. The CDR3 region is CASRPGWGYQETQYF. CDR3 DNA sequence: TGTGCCAGCAGGCCTGGGTGGGGGTATCAAGAGACCCAGTACTTC.